The rows below give T cell receptor beta chains drawn from one sample of a study of cytomegalovirus exposure and HLA in healthy donors. Data came from immunoSEQ multiplex PCR; TCRdb stores just in-frame clones and leaves some out. The data show about 140,000 clones, about 80% seen once. The source material was PBMCs. All receptors derive from a woman in her thirties or forties in good health and CMV-seronegative. Each CDR3 is given with its conserved first and last residue. A D gene is named only where the DNA matches it firmly. Clone size, where shown, is once, few, many, or a class for clones that have expanded.

j_gene,len,v_gene,d_gene,abundance,CDR3nt,CDR3aa
TRBJ1-5,16,TRBV7-9,-,-,TGTTCCAGCAGCTTAGGTACCGGGGAGGACAATCAGCCCCAGCATTTT,CSSSLGTGEDNQPQHF
TRBJ2-1,13,TRBV5-1,-,-,TGCGCCAGCAGCTCCGACAGGAACAATGAGCAGTTCTTC,CASSSDRNNEQFF
TRBJ1-2,15,TRBV7-2,-,-,TGTGCCAGCAGCTCAAACCCTACAGGGTTGGTCGGCTACACCTTC,CASSSNPTGLVGYTF
TRBJ2-5,13,TRBV13,-,-,TGTGCCAGCACCTTACCGGGACAAGAGACCCAGTACTTC,CASTLPGQETQYF
TRBJ2-4,16,TRBV4-2,-,-,TGTGCCAGCAGCCAAGATTACGGGGGGCGGTCCGACAGTCAGTACTTC,CASSQDYGGRSDSQYF
TRBJ1-5,13,TRBV5-4,-,-,TGTGCCAGCAGCCCCCGGCCTCGGGAGCCCCAGCATTTT,CASSPRPREPQHF
TRBJ2-3,19,TRBV4-1,TRBD2,-,TGCGCCAGCAGCCACATCAGAGGGACTAGCGTTTCGGGTTCAGATACGCAGTATTTT,CASSHIRGTSVSGSDTQYF
TRBJ2-1,18,TRBV5-1,TRBD2,-,TGCGCCAGCAGCTCGAGTCCCGGGACTAGCGGGAGGGGTAATGAGCAGTTCTTC,CASSSSPGTSGRGNEQFF
TRBJ2-7,14,TRBV28,-,-,TGTGCCAGCAGTATAGCGTTTAGCTCCTACGAGCAGTACTTC,CASSIAFSSYEQYF
TRBJ2-5,16,TRBV4-1,TRBD2,-,TGCGCCAGCAGCCAAGTGGGCGGGAGCGGGGGGGAGACCCAGTACTTC,CASSQVGGSGGETQYF
TRBJ2-3,16,TRBV27,TRBD2,-,TGTGCCAGCAGTTTCATGGGCGGGGGGGCAACAGATACGCAGTATTTT,CASSFMGGGATDTQYF
TRBJ2-7,16,TRBV2,-,few,TGTGCCAGCAGTGAATACGGGGGATATGGCTTCGACGAGCAGTACTTC,CASSEYGGYGFDEQYF
TRBJ1-2,12,TRBV6-5,-,-,TGTGCCAGCAGGTCTCTGGGCCCTGGCTACACCTTC,CASRSLGPGYTF
TRBJ2-7,14,TRBV9,-,-,TGTGCCAGCAGCTCCACAGGGTCCCACTACGAGCAGTACTTC,CASSSTGSHYEQYF
TRBJ2-3,16,TRBV19,TRBD2,-,TGTGCCAGTAGCAGGCGACTAGCGGGATGGACAGATACGCAGTATTTT,CASSRRLAGWTDTQYF
TRBJ2-1,15,TRBV5-4,-,-,TGTGCCAGCAGCTTGGAAAGATTCGGTAACAATGAGCAGTTCTTC,CASSLERFGNNEQFF
TRBJ1-2,13,TRBV18,-,-,TGTGCCAGCTCCGCGGACAAGATTTGGGGCTACACCTTC,CASSADKIWGYTF
TRBJ1-5,15,TRBV28,-,-,TGTGCCAGCAGTTTAGGCAGGGGAAGCAATCAGCCCCAGCATTTT,CASSLGRGSNQPQHF
TRBJ2-2,16,TRBV5-1,-,-,TGCGCCAGCAGCTTGGTGGCACAGGCACGTGGCGGGGAGCTGTTTTTT,CASSLVAQARGGELFF
TRBJ2-1,15,TRBV7-6,-,-,TGTGCCAGCAGCCTCTTTAGTGACTCCTACAATGAGCAGTTCTTC,CASSLFSDSYNEQFF
TRBJ1-2,14,TRBV10-2,TRBD1,-,TGCGCCAGCAGGCGGACAGGGTCTGGTTATGGCTACACCTTC,CASRRTGSGYGYTF
TRBJ2-7,12,TRBV2,TRBD1,few,TGTGCCGTGGGGGACAGGGCATACGAGCAGTACTTC,CAVGDRAYEQYF
TRBJ2-1,17,TRBV5-8,TRBD2,once,TGTGCCAGCAGCTTACTTATCACTAGCGGGACCTACAATGAGCAGTTCTTC,CASSLLITSGTYNEQFF
TRBJ2-2,13,TRBV7-7,-,-,TGTGCCAGCAGCTTAGCTGGAGGCGGGGAGCTGTTTTTT,CASSLAGGGELFF
TRBJ2-1,13,TRBV29-1,-,-,TGCAGCGGAGCTGGGGGGTTCTACAATGAGCAGTTCTTC,CSGAGGFYNEQFF
TRBJ2-7,12,TRBV10-3,-,few,TGTGCCATCACCCAAGACAGAGGCGAGCAGTACTTC,CAITQDRGEQYF
TRBJ2-2,16,TRBV28,TRBD2,few,TGTGCCAGCAGTTTATACGGACTAGGGGACACCGGGGAGCTGTTTTTT,CASSLYGLGDTGELFF
TRBJ2-7,12,TRBV7-9,-,-,TGTGCCAGCAGCTTAGGTTCTTACGAGCAGTACTTC,CASSLGSYEQYF
TRBJ2-3,17,TRBV29-1,TRBD1,-,TGCAGCGTTGAGATACTGTCGACAGGGGCTCGCACAGATACGCAGTATTTT,CSVEILSTGARTDTQYF
TRBJ2-5,18,TRBV4-2,TRBD1,-,TGTGCCAGCAGCTCGGGACAGGCGACCCAGAAAAATCAAGAGACCCAGTACTTC,CASSSGQATQKNQETQYF
TRBJ1-4,13,TRBV2,TRBD1,-,TGTGCCAGCGGGGGACAGATTAATGAAAAACTGTTTTTT,CASGGQINEKLFF
TRBJ2-5,14,TRBV25-1,TRBD1,once,TGTGCCAGCAGTGGCTACAGGGGCGCAGAGACCCAGTACTTC,CASSGYRGAETQYF
TRBJ2-1,15,TRBV4-1,-,once,TGCGCCAGCAGCCCCCTCATCGCGGCCTACAATGAGCAGTTCTTC,CASSPLIAAYNEQFF